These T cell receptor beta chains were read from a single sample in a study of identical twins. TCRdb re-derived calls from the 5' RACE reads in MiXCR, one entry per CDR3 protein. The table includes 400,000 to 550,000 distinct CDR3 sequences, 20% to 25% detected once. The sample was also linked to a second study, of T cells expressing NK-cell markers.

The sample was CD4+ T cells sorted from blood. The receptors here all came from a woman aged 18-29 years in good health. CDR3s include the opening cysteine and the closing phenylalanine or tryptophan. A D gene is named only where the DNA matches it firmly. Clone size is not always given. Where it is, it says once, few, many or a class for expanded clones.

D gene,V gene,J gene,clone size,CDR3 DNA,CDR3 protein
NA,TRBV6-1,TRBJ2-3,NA,TGTGCCAGCAGTGGGAGGGCCCTTGCGGCAGATACGCAGTATTTT,CASSGRALAADTQYF
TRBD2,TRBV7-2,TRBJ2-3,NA,TGTGCCAGCAGCCGGAGCGGGAGTCTTACGCAGTATTTT,CASSRSGSLTQYF
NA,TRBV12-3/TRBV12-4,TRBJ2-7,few,TGTGCCAGCAGCCCGACTAGTTCCTCCAACGAGCAGTACTTC,CASSPTSSSNEQYF
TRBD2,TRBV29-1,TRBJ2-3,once,TGCAGCGTTGTCGGCGGGAGGGCCGTAGATACGCAGTATTTT,CSVVGGRAVDTQYF
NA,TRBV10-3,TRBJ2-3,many,TGTGCCATCAGTGAGTCGACAGATACGCAGTATTTT,CAISESTDTQYF
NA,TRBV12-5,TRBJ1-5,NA,TGTGCTAGTGGTTTGGGGGTCCCAGGCTATAGCAATCAGCCCCAGCATTTT,CASGLGVPGYSNQPQHF
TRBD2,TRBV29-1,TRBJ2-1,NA,TGCAGCGTTGGCGGTAGCGGGAGGGCCTATGAGCAGTTCTTC,CSVGGSGRAYEQFF
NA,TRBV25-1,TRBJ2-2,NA,TGTGCCAGCAGTGAGTGGGGCGGGGAGCTGTTTTTT,CASSEWGGELFF
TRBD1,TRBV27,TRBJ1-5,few,TGTGCCAGCAGTTTCCAGGGGGGGTATAGCAATCAGCCCCAGCATTTT,CASSFQGGYSNQPQHF
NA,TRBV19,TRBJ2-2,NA,TGTGCCAGTAGTATGGCGACGGAGCTGTTTTTT,CASSMATELFF
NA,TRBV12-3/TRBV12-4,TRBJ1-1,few,TGTGCCAGCAGGCCACAGAGCAGGGTCACTGAAGCTTTCTTT,CASRPQSRVTEAFF
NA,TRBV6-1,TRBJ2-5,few,TGTGCCAGCAGTAGAGCGAGGGGCGAGACCCAGTACTTC,CASSRARGETQYF
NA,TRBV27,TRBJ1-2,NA,TGTGCCAGCAGTTTAATAGGGACTTATGGCTACACCTTC,CASSLIGTYGYTF
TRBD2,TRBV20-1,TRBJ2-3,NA,TGCAGTGCTCACTCTAGCGGGGGGGTGGATACGCAGTATTTT,CSAHSSGGVDTQYF
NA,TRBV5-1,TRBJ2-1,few,TGCGCCAGCGGATTAACTGGGGGCTCCTACAATGAGCAGTTCTTC,CASGLTGGSYNEQFF
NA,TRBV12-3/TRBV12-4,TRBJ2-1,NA,TGTGCCAGCAGACAGACCAATGAGCAGTTCTTC,CASRQTNEQFF
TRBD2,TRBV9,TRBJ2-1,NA,TGTGCCAGCAGCGTAGGTCTAGCGGGAGTTGGTGAGCAGTTCTTC,CASSVGLAGVGEQFF
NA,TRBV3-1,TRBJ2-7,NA,TGTGCCAGCAGCATACGACCCGGCGAGCAGTACTTC,CASSIRPGEQYF
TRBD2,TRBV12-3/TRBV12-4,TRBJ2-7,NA,TGTGCCAGCAGTTTTCGACTAGCGGTTCCCGAGCAGTACTTC,CASSFRLAVPEQYF
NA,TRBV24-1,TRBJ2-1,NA,TGTGCCACCAGTGATCCAGATAGATCTGAGCAGTTCTTC,CATSDPDRSEQFF
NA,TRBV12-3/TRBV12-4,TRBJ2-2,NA,TGTGCCAGCAGCTTTTTGAGAAGGGCGAACACCGGGGAGCTGTTTTTT,CASSFLRRANTGELFF
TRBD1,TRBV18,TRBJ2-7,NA,TGTGCCAGCTCACCCATCCGGGACAGGGGTTACGAGCAGTACTTC,CASSPIRDRGYEQYF
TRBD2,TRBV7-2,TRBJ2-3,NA,TGTGCCAGCAGAGAACTAGCGGGAAGCGCAGATACGCAGTATTTT,CASRELAGSADTQYF
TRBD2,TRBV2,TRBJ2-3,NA,TGTGCCAGCAGCCCCGGGACTAGTACCACAGATACGCAGTATTTT,CASSPGTSTTDTQYF
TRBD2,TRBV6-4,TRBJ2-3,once,TGTGCCAGCAGTGAACGGGAGGGCACAGATACGCAGTATTTT,CASSEREGTDTQYF
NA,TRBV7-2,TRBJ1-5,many,TGTGCCAGCAGCTTCAGGGAAGGGTTCAATCAGCCCCAGCATTTT,CASSFREGFNQPQHF
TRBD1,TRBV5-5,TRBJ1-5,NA,TGTGCCAGCAGCTTGGGGCAGGGGGCGATGGGCAATCAGCCCCAGCATTTT,CASSLGQGAMGNQPQHF
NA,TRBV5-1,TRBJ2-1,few,TGCGCCAGCAGCTTGGCCCGGGGTGGCTACAATGAGCAGTTCTTC,CASSLARGGYNEQFF
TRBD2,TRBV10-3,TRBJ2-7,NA,TGTGCCATCGCGGGGACTATTCAATCCTACGAGCAGTACTTC,CAIAGTIQSYEQYF
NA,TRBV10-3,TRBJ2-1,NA,TGTGCCATCAGTGAGTCGCCGTCGGGGGAGTACAATGAGCAGTTCTTC,CAISESPSGEYNEQFF
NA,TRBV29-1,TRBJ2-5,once,TGCAGCGTCCGAAGAACTGGGGCGGCCCAGTACTTC,CSVRRTGAAQYF
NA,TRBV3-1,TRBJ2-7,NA,TGTGCCAGCAGTCGTGACGGAGCCTTCTCCTACGAGCAGTACTTC,CASSRDGAFSYEQYF
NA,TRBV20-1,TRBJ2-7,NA,TGCGGTGCTAGAGATAGGTACGAGCAGTACTTC,CGARDRYEQYF
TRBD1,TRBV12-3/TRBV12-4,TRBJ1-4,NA,TGTGCCAGCAGTCCACATACAGGGGGTCGAGAAAAACTGTTTTTT,CASSPHTGGREKLFF
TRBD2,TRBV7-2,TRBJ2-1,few,TGTGCCAGCAGCTTAGTGGCTAGCGGCTCCTACAATGAGCAGTTCTTC,CASSLVASGSYNEQFF
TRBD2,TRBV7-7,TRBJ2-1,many,TGTGCCAGCAGCGTGACTAGCGGGAGTGGCTATGAGCAGTTCTTC,CASSVTSGSGYEQFF
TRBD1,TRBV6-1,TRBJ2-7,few,TGTGCCAGCAGCGTACAGGGGCACGAGCAGTACTTC,CASSVQGHEQYF
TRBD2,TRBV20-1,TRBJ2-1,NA,TGCAGTGCCCTTCCCCTAGCGGGTCTTAACAATGAGCAGTTCTTC,CSALPLAGLNNEQFF
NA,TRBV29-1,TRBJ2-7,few,TGCAGCGTTGTTAGTCTGGGAGGATACTACGAGCAGTACTTC,CSVVSLGGYYEQYF
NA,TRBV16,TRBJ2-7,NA,TGTGCCAGCAGCCAATCACAGGCAACCTACGAGCAGTACTTC,CASSQSQATYEQYF
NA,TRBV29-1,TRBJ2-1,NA,TGCAGCGTTGGGGTTCCTTCCAATGAGCAGTTCTTC,CSVGVPSNEQFF
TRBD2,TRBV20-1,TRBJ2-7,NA,TGCAGTGCTACCCCCCCAGCGGGGACCCCCTACGAGCAGTACTTC,CSATPPAGTPYEQYF
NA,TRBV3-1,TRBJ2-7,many,TGTGCCAGCAGCCAAAGGTACGAGCAGTACTTC,CASSQRYEQYF
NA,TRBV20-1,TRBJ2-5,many,TGCAGTGCTAGGGATACGAGGACACAAGAGACCCAGTACTTC,CSARDTRTQETQYF
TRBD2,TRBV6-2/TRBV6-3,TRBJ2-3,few,TGTGCCAGCACCGCTAGCGGGAGGACAGATACGCAGTATTTT,CASTASGRTDTQYF
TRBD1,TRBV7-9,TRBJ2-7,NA,TGTGCCAGCAGCTTAGGCGACAGGGACCACGAGCAGTACTTC,CASSLGDRDHEQYF
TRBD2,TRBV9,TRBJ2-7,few,TGTGCCAGCAGCCCCCGTTTAGCGGGATTGGGCTACGAGCAGTACTTC,CASSPRLAGLGYEQYF
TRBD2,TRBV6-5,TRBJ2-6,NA,TGTGCCAGCAGTTATTTCGGCGGGAGGGCCGCAGGGGCCAACGTCCTGACTTTC,CASSYFGGRAAGANVLTF
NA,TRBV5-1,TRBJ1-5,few,TGCGCCAGCAGCTTTGGGGGGGGTCAGCCCCAGCATTTT,CASSFGGGQPQHF
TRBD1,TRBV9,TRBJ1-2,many,TGTGCCAGCAGCGCCCGGGGGACAGGGGACTATGGCTACACCTTC,CASSARGTGDYGYTF
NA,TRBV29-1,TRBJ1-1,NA,TGCAGCGTAAGCCCTCGGGGGTTGAACACTGAAGCTTTCTTT,CSVSPRGLNTEAFF
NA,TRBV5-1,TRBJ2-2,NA,TGCGCCAGCAGAACAGGGAATGCGGAGAACACCGGGGAGCTGTTTTTT,CASRTGNAENTGELFF
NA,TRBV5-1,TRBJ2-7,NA,TGCGCCAGCAGCTTGGTCGGCCAGGCCCTTGGGGAGCAGTACTTC,CASSLVGQALGEQYF
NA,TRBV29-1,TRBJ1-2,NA,TGCAGCGTTGAAGAACCGGGCACCTATGGCTACACCTTC,CSVEEPGTYGYTF